The sequence of this TCR beta chain was determined in a study of blood T cell repertoires in COVID-19. Across the study: There were acute and convalescent COVID-19 samples, and they came from the United States, Italy and Spain. Sample material is recorded as cDNA or gDNA derived from T cells, B-cell-depleted T cells, or PBMCs.

This CDR3 contains 14 residues. The V segment lost 5 bases and the J segment 1 base; nucleotides outside the gene matches: 4. Germline CDR1 SGHNT, CDR2 YYREEE (reference sequence). How the authors handled the data: Quantification of nucleated cells was approximated via reference gene primer amplification. This table comes from immunoSEQ multiplex PCR, and its TCRdb copy is limited to in-frame clones, with some not included. That table furnishes V, J and clone size, whereas the DNA furnished D and trimming. The sample includes 400,000 to 450,000 clones, about nine tenths of them seen just once. The chain recombines TRBV5-4 with TRBJ2-3, with 7 nucleotides matching TRBD1. The sample was peripheral blood. The receptor comes from a woman in her 30s with active or convalescent COVID-19. The CDR3 DNA follows: TGTGCCAGCAGAGACGGACAGGGCACAGATACGCAGTATTTT. Translated, it gives CASRDGQGTDTQYF.